The text below deals with one TCR beta chain. These data come from a study of blood T cells in healthy people across ages. The use of a sample-barcoded 5' primer and a J-beta primer mix characterized a second PCR of 7 to 11 cycles. Each cDNA molecule, via a template-switch adaptor with 12 random nucleotides, was tagged. TCRdb re-derived calls from the 5' RACE reads in MiXCR, one entry per CDR3 protein. The table shows more than 900,000 distinct CDR3 sequences, with just under 30% occurring only once. Per germline, CDR1 LNHDA and CDR2 SQIVND (reference sequence). The CDR3 length is 15 residues. V lost 7 bases, J lost 7 bases, and 12 bases stayed unmatched. Every donor provided around 9.5 milliliters of peripheral blood. This sample also appeared in a second study, on T cells of mothers and their children. That work adds: Sequencing returned over 8 million TCR beta CDR3 reads per mother and roughly 3 million per child.

Sample: blood. This TCR was recovered from a woman aged 40 to 49 in good health. This rearrangement joins TRBV19 to TRBJ2-5; TRBD1 aligns across 10 bases. CDR3 DNA sequence: TGTGCCAGTACTACCCCGGGACAGGGGAAGGTGACCCAGTACTTC. It codes for CASTTPGQGKVTQYF.